This T cell receptor (beta chain) was recorded in a study of T cell repertoires in cytomegalovirus infection. Study as a whole: CMV infection and matching HLA type were both indicated by public TCR beta signatures.

TCRdb used MiXCR to reprocess the reads, holding one entry per CDR3 protein. Of just over 300,000 distinct CDR3 sequences detected, 17% appear once; the ten largest clones hold around 11%. Findings and limits, study-wide: The study identified carriers of CMV plus the relevant HLA from cumulative public TCR beta family frequency. What dominated the ex vivo response were HLA-C-restricted CMV-specific TCR beta clonotypes.

In the case of this clonotype: Its specificity is unknown.

This TCR derives from a human donor in good health (CMV status not recorded). Some clones in this sample may be carry-over from other donors' samples. Sequenced material: PBMCs.

The CDR3 DNA sequence: TGTGCCAGCAGCGATACAGGGGGACCTGGAAACACCATATATTTT. Translation: CASSDTGGPGNTIYF. This chain connects TRBV3-1 to TRBJ1-3; 8 bases are shared with TRBD1. The CDR3 sequence is 15 residues long. Germline V gene sequence: CDR1 LGHDT, CDR2 YNNKEL (reference sequence). V shed 5 bases, J shed 2 bases, and the junction held 5 bases outside the gene matches.